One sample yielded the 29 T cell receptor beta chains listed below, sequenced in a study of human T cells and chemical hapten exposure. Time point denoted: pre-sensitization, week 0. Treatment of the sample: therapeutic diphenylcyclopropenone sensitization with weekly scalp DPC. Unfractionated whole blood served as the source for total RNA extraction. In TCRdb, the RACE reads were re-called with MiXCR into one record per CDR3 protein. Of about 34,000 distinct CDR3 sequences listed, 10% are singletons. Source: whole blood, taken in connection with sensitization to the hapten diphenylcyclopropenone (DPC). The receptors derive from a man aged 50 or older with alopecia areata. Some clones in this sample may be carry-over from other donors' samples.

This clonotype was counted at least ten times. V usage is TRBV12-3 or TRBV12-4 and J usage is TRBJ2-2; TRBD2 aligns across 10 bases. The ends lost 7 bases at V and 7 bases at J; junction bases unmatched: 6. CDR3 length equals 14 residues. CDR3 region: CASTLAGDVGELFF. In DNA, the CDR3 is TGTGCCAGCACGCTAGCGGGAGACGTCGGGGAGCTGTTTTTT.

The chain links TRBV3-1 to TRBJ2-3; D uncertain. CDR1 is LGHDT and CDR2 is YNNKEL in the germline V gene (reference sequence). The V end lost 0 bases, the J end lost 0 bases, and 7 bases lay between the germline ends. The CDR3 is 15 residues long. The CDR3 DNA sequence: TGTGCCAGCAGCCAAGAGGACGGGAGCACAGATACGCAGTATTTT. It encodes CASSQEDGSTDTQYF.

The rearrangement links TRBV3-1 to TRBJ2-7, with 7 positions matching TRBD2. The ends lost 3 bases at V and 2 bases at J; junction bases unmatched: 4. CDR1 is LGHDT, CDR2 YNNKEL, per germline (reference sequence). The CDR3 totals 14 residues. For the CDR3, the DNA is TGTGCCAGCAGCCAGGGAGGGGAAGCCTACGAGCAGTACTTC. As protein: CASSQGGEAYEQYF.

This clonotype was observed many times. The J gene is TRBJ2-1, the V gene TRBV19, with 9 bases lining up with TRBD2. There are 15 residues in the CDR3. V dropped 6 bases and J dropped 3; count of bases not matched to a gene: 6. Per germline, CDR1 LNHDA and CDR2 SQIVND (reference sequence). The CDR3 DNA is TGTGCCAGTAGGGCCATAGCGGGAGACTACAATGAGCAGTTCTTC. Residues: CASRAIAGDYNEQFF.

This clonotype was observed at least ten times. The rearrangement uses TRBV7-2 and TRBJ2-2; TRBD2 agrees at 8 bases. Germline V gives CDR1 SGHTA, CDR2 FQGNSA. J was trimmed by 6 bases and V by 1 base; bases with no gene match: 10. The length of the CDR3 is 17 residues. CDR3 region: CASSLGPAGGSSGELFF. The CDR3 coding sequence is TGTGCCAGCAGCTTAGGCCCGGCGGGAGGATCATCCGGGGAGCTGTTTTTT.

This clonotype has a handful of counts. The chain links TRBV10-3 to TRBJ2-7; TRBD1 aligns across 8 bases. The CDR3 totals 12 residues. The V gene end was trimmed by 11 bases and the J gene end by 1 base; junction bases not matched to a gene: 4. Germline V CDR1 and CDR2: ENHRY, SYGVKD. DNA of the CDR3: TGTGCCTCGGGACAGGCATCCTACGAGCAGTACTTC. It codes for CASGQASYEQYF.

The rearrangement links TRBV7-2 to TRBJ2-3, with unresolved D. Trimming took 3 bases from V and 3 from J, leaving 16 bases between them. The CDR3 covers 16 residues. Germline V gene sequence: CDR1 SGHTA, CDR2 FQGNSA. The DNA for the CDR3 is TGTGCCAGCAGCTTTAGTTCCGGAGCTAGGACAGATACGCAGTATTTT. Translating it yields CASSFSSGARTDTQYF.

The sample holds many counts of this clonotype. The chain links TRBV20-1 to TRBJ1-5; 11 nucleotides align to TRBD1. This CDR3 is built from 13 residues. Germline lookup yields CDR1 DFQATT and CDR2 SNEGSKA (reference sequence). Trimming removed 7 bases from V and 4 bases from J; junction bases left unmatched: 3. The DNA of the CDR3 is TGCAGTGGGACAGGGGGCGCGAATCAGCCCCAGCATTTT. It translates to CSGTGGANQPQHF.

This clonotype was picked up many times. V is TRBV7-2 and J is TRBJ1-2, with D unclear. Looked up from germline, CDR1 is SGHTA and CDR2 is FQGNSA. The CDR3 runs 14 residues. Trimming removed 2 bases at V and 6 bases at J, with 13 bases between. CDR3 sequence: CASSLTDGYHGYTF. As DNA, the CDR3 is TGTGCCAGCAGCTTAACAGACGGCTATCATGGCTACACCTTC.

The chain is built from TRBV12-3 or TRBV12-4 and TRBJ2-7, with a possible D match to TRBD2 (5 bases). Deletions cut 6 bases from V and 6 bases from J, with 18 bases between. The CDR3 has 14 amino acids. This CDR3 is CASSLPPSEVEQYF. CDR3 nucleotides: TGTGCCAGCAGCTTACCCCCCTCGGAGGTCGAGCAGTACTTC.

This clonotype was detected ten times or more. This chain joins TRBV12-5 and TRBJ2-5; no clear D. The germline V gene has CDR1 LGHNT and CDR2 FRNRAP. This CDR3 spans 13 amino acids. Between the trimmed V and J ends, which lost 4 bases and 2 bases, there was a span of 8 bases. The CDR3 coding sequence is TGTGCTAGTGGTTCGTCGCCTCAAGAGACCCAGTACTTC. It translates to CASGSSPQETQYF.

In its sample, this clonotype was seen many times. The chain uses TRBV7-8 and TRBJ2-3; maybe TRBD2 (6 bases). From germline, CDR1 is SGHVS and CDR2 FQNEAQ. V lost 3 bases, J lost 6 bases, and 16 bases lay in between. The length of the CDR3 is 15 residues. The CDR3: CASSLAEGEVDTQYF. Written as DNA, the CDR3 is TGTGCCAGCAGCTTGGCGGAGGGTGAGGTGGATACGCAGTATTTT.

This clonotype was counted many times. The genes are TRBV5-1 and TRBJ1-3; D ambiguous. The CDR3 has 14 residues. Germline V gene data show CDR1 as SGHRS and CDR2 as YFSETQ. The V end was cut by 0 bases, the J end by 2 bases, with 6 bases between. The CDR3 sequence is CASSLGVAGNTIYF. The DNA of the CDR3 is TGCGCCAGCAGCTTGGGTGTGGCTGGAAACACCATATATTTT.

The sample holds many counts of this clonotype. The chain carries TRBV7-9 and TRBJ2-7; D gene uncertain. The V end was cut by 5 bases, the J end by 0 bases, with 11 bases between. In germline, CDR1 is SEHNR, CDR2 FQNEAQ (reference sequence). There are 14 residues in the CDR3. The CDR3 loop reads CASSPDPSSYEQYF. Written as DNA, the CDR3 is TGTGCCAGCAGCCCGGACCCTAGCTCCTACGAGCAGTACTTC.

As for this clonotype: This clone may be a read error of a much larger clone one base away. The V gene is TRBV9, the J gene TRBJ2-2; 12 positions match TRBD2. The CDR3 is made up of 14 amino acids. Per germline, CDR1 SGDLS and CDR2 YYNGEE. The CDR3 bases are TGTGCCAGCAGCGTAGCCCCTAGCGGGGGGGAGCTGCTTTTT. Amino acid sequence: CASSVAPSGGELLF.

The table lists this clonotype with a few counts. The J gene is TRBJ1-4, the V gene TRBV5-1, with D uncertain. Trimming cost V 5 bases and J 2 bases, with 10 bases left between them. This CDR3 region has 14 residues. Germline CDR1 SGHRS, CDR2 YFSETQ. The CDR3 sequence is CASRVGITNEKLFF. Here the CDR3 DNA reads TGCGCCAGCAGGGTGGGGATCACTAATGAAAAACTGTTTTTT.

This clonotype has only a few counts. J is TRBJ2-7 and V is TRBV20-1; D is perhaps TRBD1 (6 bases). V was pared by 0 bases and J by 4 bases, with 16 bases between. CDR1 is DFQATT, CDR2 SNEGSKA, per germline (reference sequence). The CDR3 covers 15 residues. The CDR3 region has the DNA TGCAGTGCTAGAGATAGGAAGGGACACCCATACGAGCAGTACTTC. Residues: CSARDRKGHPYEQYF.

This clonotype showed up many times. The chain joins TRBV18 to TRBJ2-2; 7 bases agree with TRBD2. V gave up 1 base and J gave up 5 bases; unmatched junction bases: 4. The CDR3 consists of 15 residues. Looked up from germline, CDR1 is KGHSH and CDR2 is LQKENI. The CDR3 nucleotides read TGTGCCAGCTCACCACTGGCGGGAGAAACCGGGGAGCTGTTTTTT. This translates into CASSPLAGETGELFF.

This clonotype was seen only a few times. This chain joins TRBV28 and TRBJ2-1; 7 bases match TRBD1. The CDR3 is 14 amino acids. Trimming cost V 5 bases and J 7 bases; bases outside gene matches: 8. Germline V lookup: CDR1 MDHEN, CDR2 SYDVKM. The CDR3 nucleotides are TGTGCCAGCAGTCTAATCAGGGGGAAGAATGAGCAGTTCTTC. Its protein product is CASSLIRGKNEQFF.

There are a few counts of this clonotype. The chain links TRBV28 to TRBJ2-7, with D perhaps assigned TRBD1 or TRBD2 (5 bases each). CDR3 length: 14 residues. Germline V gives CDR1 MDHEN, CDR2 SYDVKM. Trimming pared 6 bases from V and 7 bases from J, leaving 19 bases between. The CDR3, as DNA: TGTGCCAGCAGAGTCCCGGGACGTTCTTTGGAGCAGTACTTC. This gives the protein CASRVPGRSLEQYF.

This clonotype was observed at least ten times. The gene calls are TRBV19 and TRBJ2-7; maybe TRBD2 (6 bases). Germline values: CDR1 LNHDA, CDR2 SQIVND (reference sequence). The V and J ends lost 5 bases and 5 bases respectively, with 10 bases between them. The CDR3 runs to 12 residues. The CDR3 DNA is TGTGCCAGTAGTCCGGGACTCGACGAGCAGTACTTC. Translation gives CASSPGLDEQYF.

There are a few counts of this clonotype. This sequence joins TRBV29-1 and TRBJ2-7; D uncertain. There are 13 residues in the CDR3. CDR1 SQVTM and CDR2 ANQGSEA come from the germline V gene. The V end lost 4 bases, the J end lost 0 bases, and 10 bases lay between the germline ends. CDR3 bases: TGCAGCGTTGTCGCGCCTAGCTCCTACGAGCAGTACTTC. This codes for CSVVAPSSYEQYF.

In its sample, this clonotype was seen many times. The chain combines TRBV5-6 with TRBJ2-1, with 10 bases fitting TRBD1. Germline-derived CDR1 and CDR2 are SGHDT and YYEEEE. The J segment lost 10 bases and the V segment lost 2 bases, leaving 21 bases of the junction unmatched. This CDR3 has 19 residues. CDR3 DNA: TGTGCCAGCAGCTTTTCCGGGACAGGGGATCCCCTTCTACACTCGGAGCAGTTCTTC. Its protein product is CASSFSGTGDPLLHSEQFF. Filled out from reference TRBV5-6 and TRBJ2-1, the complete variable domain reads DAGVTQSPTHLIKTRGQQVTLRCSPKSGHDTVSWYQQALGQGPQFIFQYYEEEERQRGNFPDRFSGHQFPNYSSELNVNALLLGDSALYLCASSFSGTGDPLLHSEQFFGPGTRLTVL.

CDR3 in DNA: TGTGCCAGCAGCTTAGATTCGGGAACTGAGCAGTTCTTC. Translating gives CASSLDSGTEQFF. V and J are TRBV11-2 and TRBJ2-1; tentative D call: TRBD2 (5 bases). CDR1 is SGHAT, CDR2 FQNNGV, per germline. The CDR3 contains 13 residues. The germline V and J ends were trimmed by 0 bases and 9 bases, with 9 bases remaining between them.

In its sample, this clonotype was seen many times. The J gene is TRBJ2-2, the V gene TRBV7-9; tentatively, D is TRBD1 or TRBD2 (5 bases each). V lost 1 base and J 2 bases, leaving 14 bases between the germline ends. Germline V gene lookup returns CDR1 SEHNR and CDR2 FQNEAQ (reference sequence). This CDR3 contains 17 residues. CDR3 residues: CASSLDPRGTNTGELFF. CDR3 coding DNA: TGTGCCAGCAGCTTAGATCCGAGGGGAACAAACACCGGGGAGCTGTTTTTT.

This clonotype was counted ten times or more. CDR3 in amino acids: CASSLGQSNQPQHF. CDR3 sequence (DNA): TGTGCCAGCAGTCTCGGGCAGAGCAATCAGCCCCAGCATTTT. The V and J genes are TRBV5-4 and TRBJ1-5; no reliable D call. In germline, CDR1 is SGHNT, CDR2 YYREEE (reference sequence). The CDR3 loop spans 14 amino acids. The ends were cut back, 5 bases at V and 1 base at J, with 10 bases in the middle. Together with reference TRBV5-4 and TRBJ1-5, the CDR3 gives the full variable domain: ETGVTQSPTHLIKTRGQQVTLRCSSQSGHNTVSWYQQALGQGPQFIFQYYREEENGRGNFPPRFSGLQFPNYSSELNVNALELDDSALYLCASSLGQSNQPQHFGDGTRLSIL.

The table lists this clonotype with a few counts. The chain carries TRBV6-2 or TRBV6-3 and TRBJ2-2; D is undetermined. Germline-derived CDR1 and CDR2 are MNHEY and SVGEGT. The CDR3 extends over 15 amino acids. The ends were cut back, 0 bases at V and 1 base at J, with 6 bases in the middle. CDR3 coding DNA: TGTGCCAGCAGTTACTCGTTACTGAACACCGGGGAGCTGTTTTTT. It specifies CASSYSLLNTGELFF.

Written as DNA, the CDR3 is TGTGCCAGCAGTAAGGGACTAGCGGGGCCAGGATGGTTCTTC. This translates into CASSKGLAGPGWFF. The genes are TRBV28 and TRBJ2-1, with TRBD2 identical over 13 bases. Per germline, CDR1 MDHEN and CDR2 SYDVKM. The CDR3 is 14 residues long. The ends lost 5 bases at V and 15 bases at J; junction bases unmatched: 10.

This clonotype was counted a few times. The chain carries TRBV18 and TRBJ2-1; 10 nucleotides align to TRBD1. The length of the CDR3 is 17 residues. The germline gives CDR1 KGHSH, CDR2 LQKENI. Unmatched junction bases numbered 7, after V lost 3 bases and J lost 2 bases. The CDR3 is CASSPPGTGAPYNEQFF. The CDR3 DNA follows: TGTGCCAGCTCACCCCCTGGGACAGGGGCCCCCTACAATGAGCAGTTCTTC.